Listed below are T cell receptor beta chains from one sample, sequenced in a study of blood T cell repertoires in COVID-19. TCRdb keeps only in-frame clones here, not all; method: immunoSEQ multiplex PCR. The table includes 100,000 to 150,000 clones, about 81% detected once. The sequenced sample consisted of peripheral blood. These TCRs come from a woman aged 50 to 65 with acute or convalescent COVID-19. The CDR3 runs from the conserved cysteine through the conserved F or W. A D gene is named only where the DNA matches it firmly. Only some rows state a clone size, as once, few, many or a class for expanded clones.

CDR3 protein: CASRKTGSETQYF; CDR3 DNA: TGTGCCAGCAGAAAGACAGGGTCCGAGACCCAGTACTTC; D gene: TRBD1; J gene: TRBJ2-5; clone size: few; V gene: TRBV6-5
CDR3 protein: CASSLRQGAGGELFF; CDR3 DNA: TGCGCCAGCAGCCTTCGACAGGGGGCGGGCGGGGAGCTGTTTTTT; D gene: TRBD1; J gene: TRBJ2-2; clone size: -; V gene: TRBV5-1
CDR3 protein: CASSQDLAVPYNEQFF; CDR3 DNA: TGTGCCAGCAGCCAAGACCTAGCGGTTCCCTACAATGAGCAGTTCTTC; D gene: TRBD2; J gene: TRBJ2-1; clone size: -; V gene: TRBV14
CDR3 protein: CASSLRTSPLYNEQFF; CDR3 DNA: TGTGCCAGCAGCCTCCGGACTAGCCCACTTTACAATGAGCAGTTCTTC; D gene: TRBD2; J gene: TRBJ2-1; clone size: -; V gene: TRBV14
CDR3 protein: CASSYPGTSGTYEQYF; CDR3 DNA: TGTGCCAGCAGTTACCCAGGGACTAGCGGAACCTACGAGCAGTACTTC; D gene: TRBD2; J gene: TRBJ2-7; clone size: -; V gene: TRBV27
CDR3 protein: CASSHWDREISGANVLTF; CDR3 DNA: TGTGCCAGCAGCCATTGGGACAGGGAAATCTCAGGGGCCAACGTCCTGACTTTC; D gene: TRBD1; J gene: TRBJ2-6; clone size: -; V gene: TRBV9
CDR3 protein: CAWSVPGSWNGYTF; CDR3 DNA: TGTGCCTGGAGTGTACCAGGTTCCTGGAATGGCTACACCTTC; D gene: -; J gene: TRBJ1-2; clone size: -; V gene: TRBV30
CDR3 protein: CSGLESSGNTIYF; CDR3 DNA: TGCAGCGGACTAGAGAGCTCTGGAAACACCATATATTTT; D gene: -; J gene: TRBJ1-3; clone size: once; V gene: TRBV29-1
CDR3 protein: CASGEQGAIQPQHF; CDR3 DNA: TGTGCCAGCGGGGAGCAGGGGGCTATTCAGCCCCAGCATTTT; D gene: TRBD1; J gene: TRBJ1-5; clone size: -; V gene: TRBV2
CDR3 protein: CASSLGEGYTF; CDR3 DNA: TGTGCCAGCAGCTTGGGAGAGGGCTACACCTTC; D gene: -; J gene: TRBJ1-2; clone size: -; V gene: TRBV5-6
CDR3 protein: CASSLTSTGNYGYTF; CDR3 DNA: TGCGCCAGCAGCTTAACGTCGACAGGGAACTATGGCTACACCTTC; D gene: TRBD1; J gene: TRBJ1-2; clone size: once; V gene: TRBV5-1
CDR3 protein: CASSVSGESPLHF; CDR3 DNA: TGTGCCAGCAGCGTATCGGGGGAGTCACCCCTCCACTTT; D gene: -; J gene: TRBJ1-6; clone size: -; V gene: TRBV12-3/TRBV12-4
CDR3 protein: CATTGELFF; CDR3 DNA: TGTGCCACCACGGGGGAGCTGTTTTTT; D gene: -; J gene: TRBJ2-2; clone size: -; V gene: TRBV24-1
CDR3 protein: CASSLQGQLGYNEQFF; CDR3 DNA: TGCGCCAGCAGCTTGCAGGGACAATTAGGTTACAATGAGCAGTTCTTC; D gene: -; J gene: TRBJ2-1; clone size: -; V gene: TRBV5-1
CDR3 protein: CASSLGGMGYTF; CDR3 DNA: TGTGCCAGCAGCTTAGGAGGGATGGGCTACACCTTC; D gene: -; J gene: TRBJ1-2; clone size: -; V gene: TRBV5-8
CDR3 protein: CASSYRDWTTEAFF; CDR3 DNA: TGTGCCAGCAGCTACCGGGACTGGACCACTGAAGCTTTCTTT; D gene: -; J gene: TRBJ1-1; clone size: -; V gene: TRBV6-5
CDR3 protein: CASSQDPQGLYEQFF; CDR3 DNA: TGCGCCAGCAGCCAGGACCCCCAGGGTCTCTATGAGCAGTTCTTC; D gene: -; J gene: TRBJ2-1; clone size: -; V gene: TRBV4-1
CDR3 protein: CASSVWGDSYNEQFF; CDR3 DNA: TGTGCCAGCAGCGTATGGGGGGATTCCTACAATGAGCAGTTCTTC; D gene: -; J gene: TRBJ2-1; clone size: -; V gene: TRBV9
CDR3 protein: CASSFSGSDDNEQFF; CDR3 DNA: TGCGCCAGCAGCTTCAGTGGTAGCGACGACAATGAGCAGTTCTTC; D gene: -; J gene: TRBJ2-1; clone size: -; V gene: TRBV5-1
CDR3 protein: CASSVTGVNTGELFF; CDR3 DNA: TGCGCCAGCAGCGTGACAGGGGTCAACACCGGGGAGCTGTTTTTT; D gene: TRBD1; J gene: TRBJ2-2; clone size: -; V gene: TRBV5-1
CDR3 protein: CASSSSLGSNQPQHF; CDR3 DNA: TGTGCCAGCAGCTCATCGCTCGGGAGCAATCAGCCCCAGCATTTT; D gene: -; J gene: TRBJ1-5; clone size: once; V gene: TRBV7-9
CDR3 protein: CAWNGRTTYNSPLHF; CDR3 DNA: TGTGCCTGGAACGGCCGGACAACATATAATTCACCCCTCCACTTT; D gene: -; J gene: TRBJ1-6; clone size: -; V gene: TRBV30
CDR3 protein: CASRYRAANYGYTF; CDR3 DNA: TGTGCCAGCAGGTATAGAGCCGCTAACTATGGCTACACCTTC; D gene: -; J gene: TRBJ1-2; clone size: -; V gene: TRBV13
CDR3 protein: CSASRTGVPPQHF; CDR3 DNA: TGCAGTGCTAGTCGGACAGGGGTGCCGCCCCAGCATTTT; D gene: TRBD1; J gene: TRBJ1-5; clone size: -; V gene: TRBV20-1
CDR3 protein: CASKSRDTLLNEKLFF; CDR3 DNA: TGCGCCAGCAAGTCCCGGGACACGCTACTTAATGAAAAACTGTTTTTT; D gene: -; J gene: TRBJ1-4; clone size: once; V gene: TRBV4-1
CDR3 protein: CASSSQGGFSTGELFF; CDR3 DNA: TGTGCCAGCAGTTCACAGGGGGGTTTTAGCACCGGGGAGCTGTTTTTT; D gene: TRBD1; J gene: TRBJ2-2; clone size: -; V gene: TRBV27
CDR3 protein: CASSKQSQNTEAFF; CDR3 DNA: TGCGCCAGCAGTAAACAGTCCCAGAACACTGAAGCTTTCTTT; D gene: -; J gene: TRBJ1-1; clone size: once; V gene: TRBV5-1